This entry lists 2 T cell receptor beta chains sequenced from one sample in a study of blood T cell repertoires in COVID-19 (TCRdb year 2020). The protocol used for the library was the immunoSEQ multiplex PCR assay. The table was pulled from immuneACCESS by TCRdb, which kept in-frame rearrangements only. Such tables lose some clones; where checked, under half of the loss comes from unresolved V genes, and the rest has no known cause. The sample table contains roughly 230,000 clones; only one count was recorded for about 80% of them. The ten largest clones represent approximately 4.4% of the sample. Source material: peripheral blood. These receptors all stem from a man aged 50 to 60 with active or convalescent COVID-19.

The V and J genes are TRBV6-5 and TRBJ1-3; 10 nucleotides agree with TRBD1. Germline V gene sequence: CDR1 MNHEY, CDR2 SVGAGI. This CDR3 has 13 amino acids. V was clipped by 9 bases and J by 4 bases; unmatched bases: 3. The CDR3 nucleotides read TGTGCCAGTTTGGGACAGGGGGGAAACACCATATATTTT. Its protein product is CASLGQGGNTIYF.

This clone was counted a single time. Because the CDR3's place on the DNA is in doubt, the DNA is left out and the CDR3 is given as listed by TCRdb. The chain has TRBV12-3 or TRBV12-4 and TRBJ2-4; no DNA check was done on the table's D call, TRBD2. Counting both end residues, the CDR3 totals 13 amino acids. The CDR3 sequence is CASILAGGNIQYF.